The source of this T cell receptor (beta chain) is a study of OX40 agonist ivuxolimab in advanced cancers. Study results and limitations: Researchers did not establish what antigens the expanded peripheral T cells target. Among some nonresponders, normalized T-cell clonal expansion was also low. Researchers report that CD8+ T cells had, on average, more expanded clones than CD4+.

As to this clone: No antigen is known for it.

Clones were sequenced by immunoSEQ multiplex PCR, and TCRdb holds only the in-frame ones, with some missing. The sample has 45,000 to 50,000 clones, about 89% seen once. The sample in question was CD4+ or CD8+ T cells sorted from blood, obtained in a trial of the OX40 agonist ivuxolimab. The source of this sequence is an adult with an advanced solid tumor such as melanoma, head and neck, liver or kidney cancer.

As DNA, the CDR3 is TGTGCCAGCAGTTTATCTGAAGGTGTGGGCACTGAAGCTTTCTTT. Residues: CASSLSEGVGTEAFF. The V call is TRBV27, the J call TRBJ1-1; D not certain. This CDR3 region has 15 residues. The germline V gene encodes CDR1 MNHEY and CDR2 SMNVEV (reference sequence). Trimming took off 0 bases at V and 4 bases at J, with 12 bases between the two ends.